These 6 T cell receptor beta chains were sequenced from one sample in a study of T-cell memory formation after mild COVID-19. TCRdb called the 5' RACE reads again in MiXCR, with one record for every CDR3 protein. In the table there are roughly 500,000 distinct CDR3 sequences, around 21% of which are singletons. Sequenced input: PBMCs or a T cell subset sorted from them (not recorded which). The receptors here all came from an adult woman who had mild COVID-19 (a few samples of this study predate the infection). Cell type and time point are not known.

This clonotype has at least ten counts. This chain joins TRBV5-5 and TRBJ2-1; 12 bases match TRBD2. This CDR3 has 15 residues. Germline V gene sequence: CDR1 SGHKS, CDR2 YYEKEE (reference sequence). The trim removed 3 bases at V and 5 bases at J, leaving 3 bases unmatched. The CDR3 DNA follows: TGTGCCAGCAGCTGGTGGACTAGCGGGAACAATGAGCAGTTCTTC. This sequence encodes CASSWWTSGNNEQFF.

In its sample, this clonotype was seen a few times. The rearrangement joins TRBV5-1 to TRBJ2-1; TRBD1 matches 8 bases. The V segment lost 0 bases and the J segment 16 bases; nucleotides outside the gene matches: 12. Germline CDR1 is SGHRS and CDR2 is YFSETQ. The CDR3 extends over 14 amino acids. CDR3 bases: TGCGCCAGCAGCTTGGAGGGCAGGGGGCCCCTGATTTTCTTC. It translates to CASSLEGRGPLIFF.

V is TRBV5-1 and J is TRBJ2-6, with 13 bases matching TRBD2. V lost 9 bases to trimming and J lost 1 base; unmatched junction nucleotides: 4. CDR1 and CDR2 from the germline V gene are SGHRS and YFSETQ. This CDR3 region has 16 residues. For the CDR3, the DNA is TGCGCCACCGGGACTAGCGGGACTTCTGGGGCCAACGTCCTGACTTTC. Protein product: CATGTSGTSGANVLTF.

The gene calls are TRBV6-5 and TRBJ2-5; D possibly corresponds to TRBD1 (6 bases). Germline CDR1 is MNHEY and CDR2 is SVGAGI. This CDR3 is built from 14 residues. The germline V and J ends were trimmed by 1 base and 5 bases, with 11 bases remaining between them. This CDR3 reads CASSYYQGLETQYF. The CDR3 nucleotides are TGTGCCAGCAGTTACTATCAGGGGCTTGAGACCCAGTACTTC.

This chain joins TRBV30 and TRBJ1-1; D is ambiguous. This CDR3 region has 14 residues. Germline assignment: CDR1 GTSNPN and CDR2 SVGIG (reference sequence). The V end lost 0 bases, the J end lost 7 bases, and 15 bases lay between the germline ends. For the CDR3, the DNA is TGTGCCTGGAGTGTCGGAACGGGGTGGGGTGAAGCTTTCTTT. Amino acids: CAWSVGTGWGEAFF.

V is TRBV12-3 or TRBV12-4 and J is TRBJ1-1; 9 nucleotides match TRBD1. The CDR3 spans 16 residues. V lost 5 bases to trimming and J lost 4 bases; unmatched junction nucleotides: 11. CDR3 protein: CASSELPGQGGTEAFF. The CDR3 coding sequence is TGTGCCAGCAGTGAATTACCGGGACAGGGAGGCACTGAAGCTTTCTTT.